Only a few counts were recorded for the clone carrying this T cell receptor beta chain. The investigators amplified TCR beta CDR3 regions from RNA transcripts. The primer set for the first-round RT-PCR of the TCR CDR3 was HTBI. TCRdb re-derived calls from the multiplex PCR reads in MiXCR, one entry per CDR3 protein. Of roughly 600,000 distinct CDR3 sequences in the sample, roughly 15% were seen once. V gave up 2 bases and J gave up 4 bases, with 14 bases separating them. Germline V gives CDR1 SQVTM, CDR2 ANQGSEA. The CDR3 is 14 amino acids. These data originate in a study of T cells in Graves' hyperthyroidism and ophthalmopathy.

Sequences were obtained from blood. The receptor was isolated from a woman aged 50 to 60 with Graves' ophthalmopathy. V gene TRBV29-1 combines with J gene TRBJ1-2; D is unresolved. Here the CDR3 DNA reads TGCAGCGTTGAAATGATGTCGTATTCCTATGGCTACACCTTC. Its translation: CSVEMMSYSYGYTF.